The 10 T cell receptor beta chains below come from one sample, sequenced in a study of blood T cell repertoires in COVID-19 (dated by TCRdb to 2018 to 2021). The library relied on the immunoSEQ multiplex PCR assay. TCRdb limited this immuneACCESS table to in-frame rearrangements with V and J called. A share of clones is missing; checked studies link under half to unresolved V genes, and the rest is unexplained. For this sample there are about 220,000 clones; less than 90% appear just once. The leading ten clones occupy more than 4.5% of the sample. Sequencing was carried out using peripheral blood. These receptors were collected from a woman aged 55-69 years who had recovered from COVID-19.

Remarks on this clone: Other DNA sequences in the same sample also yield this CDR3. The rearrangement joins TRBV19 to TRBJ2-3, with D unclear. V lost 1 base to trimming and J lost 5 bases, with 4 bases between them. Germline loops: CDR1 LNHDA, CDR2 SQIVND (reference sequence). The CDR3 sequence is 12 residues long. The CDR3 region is CASSIGLDTQYF. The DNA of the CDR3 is TGTGCCAGTAGTATAGGGCTAGATACGCAGTATTTT.

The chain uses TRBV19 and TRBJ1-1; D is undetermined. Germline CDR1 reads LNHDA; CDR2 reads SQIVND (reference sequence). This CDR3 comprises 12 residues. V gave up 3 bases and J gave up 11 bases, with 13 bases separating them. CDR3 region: CASSIRSVSAFF. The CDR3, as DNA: TGTGCCAGTAGTATTCGATCGGTATCGGCTTTCTTT.

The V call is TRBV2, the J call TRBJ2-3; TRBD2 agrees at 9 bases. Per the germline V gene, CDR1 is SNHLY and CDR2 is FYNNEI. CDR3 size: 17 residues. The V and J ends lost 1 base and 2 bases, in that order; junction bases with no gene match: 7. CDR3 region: CASSEGGLAGNTDTQYF. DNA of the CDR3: TGTGCCAGCAGTGAAGGTGGGCTAGCGGGAAACACAGATACGCAGTATTTT.

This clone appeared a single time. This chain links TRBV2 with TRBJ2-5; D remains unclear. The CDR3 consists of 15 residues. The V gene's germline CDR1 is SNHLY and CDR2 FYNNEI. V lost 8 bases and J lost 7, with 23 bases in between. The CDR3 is CASVQGLGTHPTQYF. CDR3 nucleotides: TGTGCCAGCGTTCAAGGCCTAGGAACCCATCCGACCCAGTACTTC.

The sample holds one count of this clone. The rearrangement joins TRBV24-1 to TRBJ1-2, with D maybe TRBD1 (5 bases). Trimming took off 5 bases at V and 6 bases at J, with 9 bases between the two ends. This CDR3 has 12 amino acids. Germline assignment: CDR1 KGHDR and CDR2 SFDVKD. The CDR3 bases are TGTGCCACCAGTGGCAGGGTCGATGGCTACACCTTC. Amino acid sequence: CATSGRVDGYTF.

The chain's CDR3 is CASTRGAFTDTQYF. The CDR3 bases are TGTGCCAGCACACGGGGGGCTTTCACAGATACGCAGTATTTT. J is TRBJ2-3 and V is TRBV14, with D possibly TRBD2 on 7 matching bases. The CDR3 is 14 residues long. V gave up 7 bases and J gave up 2 bases, with 13 bases separating them. CDR1 and CDR2 (germline): SGHDN, FVKESK.

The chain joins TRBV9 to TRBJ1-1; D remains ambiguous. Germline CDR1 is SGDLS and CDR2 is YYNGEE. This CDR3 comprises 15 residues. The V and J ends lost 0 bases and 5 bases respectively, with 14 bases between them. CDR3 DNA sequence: TGTGCCAGCAGCGTAGGGTGGAGGCCGGAAACTGAAGCTTTCTTT. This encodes CASSVGWRPETEAFF.

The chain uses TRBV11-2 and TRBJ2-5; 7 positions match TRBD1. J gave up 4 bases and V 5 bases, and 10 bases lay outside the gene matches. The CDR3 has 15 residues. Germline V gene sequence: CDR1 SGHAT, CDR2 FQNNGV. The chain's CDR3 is CASSLKGGWGETQYF. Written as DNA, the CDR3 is TGTGCCAGCAGCCTTAAAGGGGGCTGGGGAGAGACCCAGTACTTC.

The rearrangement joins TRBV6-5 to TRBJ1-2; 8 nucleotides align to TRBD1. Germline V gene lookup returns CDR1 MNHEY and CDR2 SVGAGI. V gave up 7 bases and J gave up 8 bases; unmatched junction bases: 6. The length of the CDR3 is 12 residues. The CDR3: CASTGQGRGYTF. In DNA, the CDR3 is TGTGCCAGCACCGGACAGGGACGGGGCTACACCTTC.

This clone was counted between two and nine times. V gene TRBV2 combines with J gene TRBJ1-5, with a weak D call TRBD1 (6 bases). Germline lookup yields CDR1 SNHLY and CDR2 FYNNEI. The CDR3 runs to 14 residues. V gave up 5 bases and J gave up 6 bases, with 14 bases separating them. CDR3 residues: CASSRDNSGQPQHF. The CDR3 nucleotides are TGTGCCAGCAGTAGGGACAATTCAGGTCAGCCCCAGCATTTT.